This T cell receptor beta chain is drawn from a study of identical twins. This clonotype was recorded many times. The CDR3 totals 14 residues. V trimming: 5 bases; J trimming: 7 bases; junction bases outside the gene matches: 5. Germline V CDR1 and CDR2: SGHDT, YYEEEE. TCRdb called the 5' RACE reads again in MiXCR, with one record for every CDR3 protein. The sample carries 510,000 or so distinct CDR3 sequences, roughly 15% recorded once. These same data were also listed under a study on yellow fever vaccine responses in identical twins.

Sequenced material: CD4+ T cells sorted from blood. This TCR came from a young woman in good health. The V and J genes are TRBV5-6 and TRBJ2-1; 11 positions match TRBD2. This CDR3 reads CASRLLAGGNEQFF. The DNA for the CDR3 is TGTGCCAGCAGATTGCTAGCGGGGGGTAATGAGCAGTTCTTC.